This T cell receptor beta chain is from a study of a mutant IDH1 vaccine in newly diagnosed glioma. Across the whole study: At weeks 1, 3, 5, 7, 11, 15, 19 and 23, patients received a vaccination, eight in all.

This clone has a handful of counts. As yet, its antigen is unknown. J was trimmed by 3 bases and V by 1 base; bases with no gene match: 3. The V gene's germline CDR1 is MDHEN and CDR2 SYDVKM. CDR3 length: 16 residues. The assay was immunoSEQ multiplex PCR, and TCRdb's table has in-frame clones only and misses some. The sample includes about 64,000 clones, approximately 85% seen only once; the top ten take less than 5%. The time point is: week 23, last vaccination. A 20-mer mutant IDH1 peptide at 300 ug was injected subcutaneously with topical imiquimod. Donor diagnoses consisted of new WHO grade 3 or 4 IDH1-mutant, ATRX-lost astrocytomas. General study findings and limits: Pseudoprogression apparently lacked any relation to changes in top peripheral T cell clonotypes. Immune responses arising from the vaccine appeared in 90% to 95% of patients.

This sequence originates from a man aged 30 to 39 with glioma. V is TRBV28 and J is TRBJ2-3; the match to TRBD1 covers 11 bases. The material sequenced was PBMCs, taken from a glioma patient whose treatment included an IDH1 peptide vaccine. CDR3: CASSLYGQGATDTQYF. CDR3 bases: TGTGCCAGCAGTTTATACGGACAGGGGGCAACAGATACGCAGTATTTT. The full variable domain, in which reference TRBV28 and TRBJ2-3 provide the parts outside the CDR3, is DVKVTQSSRYLVKRTGEKVFLECVQDMDHENMFWYRQDPGLGLRLIYFSYDVKMKEKGDIPEGYSVSREKKERFSLILESASTNQTSMYLCASSLYGQGATDTQYFGPGTRLTVL.